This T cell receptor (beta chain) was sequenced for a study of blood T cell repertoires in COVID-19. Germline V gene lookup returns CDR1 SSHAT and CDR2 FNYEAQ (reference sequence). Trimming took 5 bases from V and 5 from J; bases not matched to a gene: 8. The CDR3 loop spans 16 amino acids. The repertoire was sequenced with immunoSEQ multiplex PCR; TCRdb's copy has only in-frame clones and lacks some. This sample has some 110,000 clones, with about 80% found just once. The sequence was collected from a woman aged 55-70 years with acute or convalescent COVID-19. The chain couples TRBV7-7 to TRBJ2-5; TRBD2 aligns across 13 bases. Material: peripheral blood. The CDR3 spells CASSVGLAGVGETQYF. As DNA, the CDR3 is TGTGCCAGCAGCGTCGGACTAGCGGGGGTAGGGGAGACCCAGTACTTC.